These 22 T cell receptor beta chains came from one sample sequenced in a study of cytomegalovirus exposure and HLA in healthy donors. The study ran its PCR with 60 Vbeta and 13 Jbeta primers. Generated by immunoSEQ multiplex PCR, the TCRdb table keeps only in-frame clones and is missing some. There are more than 90,000 clones in the sample; around 68% occur only once, and around 10% lies in the top ten. Sample: PBMCs. These receptors all come from a woman aged 50 to 65 in good health and CMV-seropositive.

The rearrangement uses TRBV4-2 and TRBJ1-2; D is possibly TRBD1 (6 bases). V was cut by 2 bases and J by 3 bases, with 16 bases left in between. Germline loops: CDR1 LGHNA, CDR2 YNFKEQ. The CDR3 totals 16 residues. The CDR3 region is CASSQPTLDRDYGYTF. The CDR3, as DNA: TGTGCCAGCAGCCAACCAACGCTGGACAGAGACTATGGCTACACCTTC.

This clone was seen a few times. The V gene is TRBV19, the J gene TRBJ1-5; 7 nucleotides agree with TRBD1. The CDR3 runs 16 residues. The V gene end was trimmed by 1 base and the J gene end by 6 bases; junction bases not matched to a gene: 9. Germline V gene data show CDR1 as LNHDA and CDR2 as SQIVND (reference sequence). CDR3 sequence reads: CASSIGVGTEGQPQHF. CDR3 in DNA: TGTGCCAGTAGTATAGGTGTGGGGACAGAGGGTCAGCCCCAGCATTTT.

The V call is TRBV9, the J call TRBJ2-5; TRBD2 matches 12 bases. The junction had 5 bases not matched to a gene; V was cut back by 0 bases and J by 5 bases. The CDR3 is made up of 16 amino acids. From germline, CDR1 is SGDLS and CDR2 YYNGEE. In DNA, the CDR3 is TGTGCCAGCAGCGTAGGTCTAGCGGGGGGGCATGAGACCCAGTACTTC. The encoded protein is CASSVGLAGGHETQYF.

The chain couples TRBV19 to TRBJ2-3; 15 nucleotides line up with TRBD2. Germline-derived CDR1 and CDR2 are LNHDA and SQIVND (reference sequence). The CDR3 contains 14 residues. V dropped 4 bases and J dropped 12; count of bases not matched to a gene: 5. The CDR3 loop reads CASSTGTSGRNQYF. CDR3 coding DNA: TGTGCCAGTAGTACCGGGACTAGCGGGAGGAACCAGTATTTT.

This clone showed up just once. The rearrangement links TRBV4-3 to TRBJ2-7, with 8 bases lining up with TRBD2. This CDR3 region has 22 residues. CDR1 is LGHNA and CDR2 is YSLEER in the germline V gene. J was trimmed by 3 bases and V by 0 bases; bases with no gene match: 25. The CDR3: CASSQEYAVVVAGIKRNYEQYF. The CDR3 DNA sequence: TGCGCCAGCAGCCAAGAGTACGCCGTGGTTGTAGCGGGGATAAAGCGCAACTACGAGCAGTACTTC.

The chain carries TRBV6-6 and TRBJ1-5; 7 positions agree with TRBD1. The length of the CDR3 is 14 residues. Trimming removed 5 bases from V and 5 bases from J; junction bases left unmatched: 6. CDR1 MNHNY and CDR2 SVGAGI come from the germline V gene (reference sequence). The CDR3 is CASSTRQGHQPQHF. In nucleotides, the CDR3 is TGTGCCAGCAGTACGCGACAGGGCCATCAGCCCCAGCATTTT.

This clone was observed a handful of times. The chain carries TRBV5-1 and TRBJ1-3, with 8 bases matching TRBD1. Losses at the gene ends were 4 bases for V and 4 bases for J; bases not matched to a gene: 4. From germline, CDR1 is SGHRS and CDR2 YFSETQ. CDR3 size: 14 residues. CDR3 DNA: TGCGCCAGCAGCGCCGGACAGGGAGGAAACACCATATATTTT. Its translation: CASSAGQGGNTIYF.

The chain couples TRBV30 to TRBJ1-1; 7 bases align to TRBD1. The germline V gene has CDR1 GTSNPN and CDR2 SVGIG (reference sequence). CDR3 size: 13 residues. The trim removed 3 bases at V and 4 bases at J, leaving 5 bases unmatched. CDR3 DNA: TGTGCCTGGAGAGGGGGCCTCGGCACTGAAGCTTTCTTT. As protein: CAWRGGLGTEAFF.

The chain has TRBV28 and TRBJ2-7; 8 bases line up with TRBD1. The CDR3 runs 15 residues. The germline gives CDR1 MDHEN, CDR2 SYDVKM. Trimming at V came to 2 bases and at J to 5 bases, leaving 8 bases not matched to a gene. CDR3 coding DNA: TGTGCCAGCAGTTTAGGGCCAGGGGGCTTCAACGAGCAGTACTTC. It is translated as CASSLGPGGFNEQYF.

This clone was seen a single time. The sample carries other DNA sequences with the same CDR3. The V and J genes are TRBV2 and TRBJ2-7; TRBD1 agrees at 9 bases. There are 13 residues in the CDR3. Germline V gives CDR1 SNHLY, CDR2 FYNNEI. Trimming removed 5 bases from V and 2 bases from J; junction bases left unmatched: 1. The CDR3 is CASSRDRAYEQYF. The CDR3 DNA sequence: TGTGCCAGCAGTCGGGACAGGGCCTACGAGCAGTACTTC.

The chain links TRBV30 to TRBJ1-3; D is unclear. The CDR3 has 14 residues. Trimming removed 3 bases from V and 0 bases from J, with 9 bases in between. CDR1 and CDR2 from the germline V gene are GTSNPN and SVGIG (reference sequence). The CDR3 DNA follows: TGTGCCTGGAGAAAAGACAACTCTGGAAACACCATATATTTT. Residues: CAWRKDNSGNTIYF.

This chain links TRBV6-5 with TRBJ2-3; D remains unclear. Trimming pared 3 bases from V and 1 base from J, leaving 8 bases between. Germline V gene sequence: CDR1 MNHEY, CDR2 SVGAGI. This CDR3 region has 14 residues. CDR3 sequence: CASSYSGGTDTQYF. Here the CDR3 DNA reads TGTGCCAGCAGTTATTCAGGTGGCACAGATACGCAGTATTTT.

In its sample, this clone was seen a few times. V gene TRBV4-1 combines with J gene TRBJ2-7; 7 nucleotides line up with TRBD1. The CDR3 has 16 residues. Germline CDR1 reads MGHRA; CDR2 reads YSYEKL. The V gene end was trimmed by 5 bases and the J gene end by 2 bases; junction bases not matched to a gene: 12. CDR3 nucleotide sequence: TGCGCCAGCAGCGGCAAGTTGGGACAGTCCCCCTACGAGCAGTACTTC. As protein: CASSGKLGQSPYEQYF.

The V call is TRBV4-1, the J call TRBJ2-5, with 7 nucleotides matching TRBD1. The germline V gene encodes CDR1 MGHRA and CDR2 YSYEKL. V dropped 3 bases and J dropped 9; count of bases not matched to a gene: 7. The CDR3 consists of 13 residues. CDR3 region: CASSQGQSLPQYF. The CDR3 DNA follows: TGCGCCAGCAGCCAGGGACAGTCGCTACCCCAGTACTTC.

V usage is TRBV18 and J usage is TRBJ2-6; no clear D gene. The CDR3 length is 15 residues. V was clipped by 2 bases and J by 0 bases, with 5 bases between them. In germline, CDR1 is KGHSH, CDR2 LQKENI. CDR3 nucleotides: TGTGCCAGCTCACCAGTAGACTCTGGGGCCAACGTCCTGACTTTC. It is translated as CASSPVDSGANVLTF.

Note on this clone: Distinct nucleotide sequences in the sample also encode this CDR3. The chain uses TRBV4-3 and TRBJ2-7, with 11 nucleotides matching TRBD1. The germline CDR1 and CDR2 sequences are LGHNA and YSLEER. V gave up 0 bases and J gave up 5 bases; unmatched junction bases: 6. The CDR3 is made up of 16 amino acids. CDR3: CASSQDLGTGGNEQYF. The CDR3, as DNA: TGCGCCAGCAGCCAAGATCTCGGGACAGGGGGTAACGAGCAGTACTTC.

This clone was found a few times. The chain joins TRBV9 to TRBJ2-5; 7 bases align to TRBD1. CDR1 and CDR2 from the germline V gene are SGDLS and YYNGEE. This CDR3 has 15 amino acids. The V segment lost 0 bases and the J segment 2 bases; nucleotides outside the gene matches: 4. The CDR3 nucleotides are TGTGCCAGCAGCGTAGGGGACAGTATACAAGAGACCCAGTACTTC. It yields the protein CASSVGDSIQETQYF.

This rearrangement joins TRBV4-2 to TRBJ1-5; TRBD1 is a possible D gene (6 bases). Trimming cost V 0 bases and J 1 base, with 16 bases left between them. The germline CDR1 and CDR2 sequences are LGHNA and YNFKEQ. The CDR3 is 18 residues long. CDR3 loop: CASSQDLGGDGSNQPQHF. The CDR3 region has the DNA TGTGCCAGCAGCCAAGATCTAGGGGGGGATGGCAGCAATCAGCCCCAGCATTTT.

V and J are TRBV6-5 and TRBJ1-4, with D tentatively TRBD1 (5 bases). Germline V gene lookup returns CDR1 MNHEY and CDR2 SVGAGI. The V gene lost 5 bases and the J gene lost 5 bases, with 9 bases spanning the gap. The CDR3 consists of 13 residues. This CDR3 reads CASSGGANEKLFF. In DNA form, the CDR3 reads TGTGCCAGCAGTGGAGGGGCGAATGAAAAACTGTTTTTT.

The chain couples TRBV19 to TRBJ2-5; 9 bases match TRBD1. With 6 bases clipped from V and 5 bases from J, the junction kept 13 bases outside the gene matches. The CDR3 totals 16 residues. Germline CDR1 LNHDA, CDR2 SQIVND (reference sequence). Here the CDR3 DNA reads TGTGCCAGTAGCGAAGAGGGACAGGGAATTTGGGAGACCCAGTACTTC. Residues: CASSEEGQGIWETQYF.

In the case of this clone: In the same sample, other DNA sequences code for this CDR3. The gene calls are TRBV5-1 and TRBJ2-5; a weak D match, TRBD1 (5 bases). Trimming removed 0 bases at V and 2 bases at J, with 8 bases between. The CDR3 is 14 amino acids. The germline CDR1 and CDR2 sequences are SGHRS and YFSETQ. This CDR3 reads CASSLAQGQETQYF. For the CDR3, the DNA is TGCGCCAGCAGCTTGGCTCAGGGACAAGAGACCCAGTACTTC.

This chain links TRBV6-1 with TRBJ1-6; TRBD1 aligns across 7 bases. With 6 bases clipped from V and 7 bases from J, the junction kept 6 bases outside the gene matches. In germline, CDR1 is MNHNS, CDR2 SASEGT. CDR3 length: 14 amino acids. The CDR3 here is CASRGAGGNSPLHF. The CDR3 DNA follows: TGTGCCAGCAGGGGGGCAGGGGGGAATTCACCCCTCCACTTT.